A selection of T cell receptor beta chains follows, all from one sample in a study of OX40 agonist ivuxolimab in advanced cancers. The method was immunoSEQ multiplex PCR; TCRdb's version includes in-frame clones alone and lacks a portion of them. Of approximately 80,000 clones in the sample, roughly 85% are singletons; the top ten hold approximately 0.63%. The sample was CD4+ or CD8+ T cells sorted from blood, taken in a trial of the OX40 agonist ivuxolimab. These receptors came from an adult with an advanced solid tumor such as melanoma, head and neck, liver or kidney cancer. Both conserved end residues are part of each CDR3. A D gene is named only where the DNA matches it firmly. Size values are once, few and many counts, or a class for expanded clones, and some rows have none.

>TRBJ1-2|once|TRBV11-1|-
CASSLETRDRGVGYTF
TGTGCCAGCAGCTTAGAGACCCGGGATAGAGGTGTTGGCTACACCTTC
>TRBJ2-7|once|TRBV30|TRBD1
CASGQDSYEQYF
TGTGCCTCGGGACAGGATTCCTACGAGCAGTACTTC
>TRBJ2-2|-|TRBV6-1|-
CASRNGPDTGELFF
TGTGCCAGCAGGAACGGTCCAGACACCGGGGAGCTGTTTTTT
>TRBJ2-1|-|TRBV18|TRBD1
CASSPPSSGGDEQFF
TGTGCCAGCTCACCACCATCGTCAGGGGGCGATGAGCAGTTCTTC
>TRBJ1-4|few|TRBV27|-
CASSRQSPNEKLFF
TGTGCCAGCAGCAGACAGTCACCTAATGAAAAACTGTTTTTT
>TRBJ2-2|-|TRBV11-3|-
CASDPGAVTGELFF
TGTGCCAGCGACCCGGGGGCCGTCACCGGGGAGCTGTTTTTT
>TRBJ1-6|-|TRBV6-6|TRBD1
CASSPRGGDSPLHF
TGTGCCAGCAGCCCCCGAGGGGGCGATTCACCCCTCCACTTT
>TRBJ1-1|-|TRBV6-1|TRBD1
CASSDLGQGAVNTEAFF
TGTGCCAGCAGTGACCTAGGACAGGGGGCGGTCAACACTGAAGCTTTCTTT
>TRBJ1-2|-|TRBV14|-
CASSQGRAREGYGYTF
TGTGCCAGCAGCCAAGGTCGGGCCAGAGAAGGGTATGGCTACACCTTC
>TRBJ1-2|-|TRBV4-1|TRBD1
CASAQTGSYGYTF
TGCGCCAGCGCCCAGACAGGGTCTTATGGCTACACCTTC
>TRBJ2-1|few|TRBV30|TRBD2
CAWSVGGTSGEQFF
TGTGCCTGGAGTGTAGGGGGTACTAGCGGCGAGCAGTTCTTC
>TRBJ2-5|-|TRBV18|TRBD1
CASSPWWDRVNASQETQYF
TGTGCCAGCTCACCATGGTGGGACAGGGTCAATGCGTCTCAAGAGACCCAGTACTTC
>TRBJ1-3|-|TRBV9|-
CASSVGSGGPYPIYF
TGTGCCAGCAGCGTAGGATCGGGGGGGCCCTACCCCATATATTTT
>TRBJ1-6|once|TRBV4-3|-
CASRLQGSSYNSPLHF
TGCGCCAGCAGACTACAGGGCAGCTCCTATAATTCACCCCTCCACTTT
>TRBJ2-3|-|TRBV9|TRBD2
CASSPRGDFSGGDTQYF
TGTGCCAGCAGCCCCCGAGGGGACTTTAGCGGGGGGGATACGCAGTATTTT
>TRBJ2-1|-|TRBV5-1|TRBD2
CASSWGIAGGPKEQFF
TGCGCCAGCAGCTGGGGTATAGCGGGGGGGCCGAAAGAGCAGTTCTTC
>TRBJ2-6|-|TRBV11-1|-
CASSLRFSGANVLTF
TGTGCCAGCAGCTTAAGGTTCTCTGGGGCCAACGTCCTGACTTTC
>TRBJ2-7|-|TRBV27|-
CASSPGRLAVVPYEQYF
TGTGCCAGCAGTCCCGGGCGACTCGCAGTGGTCCCCTACGAGCAGTACTTC
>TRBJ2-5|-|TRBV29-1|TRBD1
CSEATGAGETQYF
TGCAGCGAGGCCACAGGGGCCGGAGAGACCCAGTACTTC
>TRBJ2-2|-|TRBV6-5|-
CASGLNTGELFF
TGTGCCAGCGGGTTGAACACCGGGGAGCTGTTTTTT
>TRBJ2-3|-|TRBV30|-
CAWSVGDTQYF
TGTGCCTGGAGTGTGGGCGATACGCAGTATTTT
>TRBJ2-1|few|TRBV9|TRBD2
CASSVGLAGGRYNEQFF
TGTGCCAGCAGCGTAGGTCTAGCGGGGGGTCGTTACAATGAGCAGTTCTTC
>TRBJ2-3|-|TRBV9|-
CASSVDTYTQYF
TGTGCCAGCAGCGTCGACACTTACACGCAGTATTTT
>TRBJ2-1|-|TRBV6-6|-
CASSSRDEQFF
TGTGCCAGCAGTTCGCGCGATGAGCAGTTCTTC
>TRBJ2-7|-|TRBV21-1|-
CASSNWTGEPTHSYEQYF
TGTGCCAGCAGCAATTGGACAGGGGAACCTACCCACTCCTACGAGCAGTACTTC
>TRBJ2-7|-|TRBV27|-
CASRTDYPYEQYF
TGTGCCAGCAGGACAGATTACCCCTACGAGCAGTACTTC